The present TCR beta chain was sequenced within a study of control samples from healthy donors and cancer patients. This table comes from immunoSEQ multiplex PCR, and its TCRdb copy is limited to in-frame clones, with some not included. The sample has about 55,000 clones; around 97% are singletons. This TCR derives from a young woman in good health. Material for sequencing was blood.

CDR3 coding DNA: TGTGCCACCAGCAGACAGGTTTCAGGGCTGGACGAGCAGTACTTC. Translated: CATSRQVSGLDEQYF. The chain is built from TRBV15 and TRBJ2-7; D possibly corresponds to TRBD1 (5 bases). Germline V lookup: CDR1 LNHNV, CDR2 YYDKDF (reference sequence). This CDR3 has 15 residues. V was cut by 2 bases and J by 5 bases, with 16 bases left in between.